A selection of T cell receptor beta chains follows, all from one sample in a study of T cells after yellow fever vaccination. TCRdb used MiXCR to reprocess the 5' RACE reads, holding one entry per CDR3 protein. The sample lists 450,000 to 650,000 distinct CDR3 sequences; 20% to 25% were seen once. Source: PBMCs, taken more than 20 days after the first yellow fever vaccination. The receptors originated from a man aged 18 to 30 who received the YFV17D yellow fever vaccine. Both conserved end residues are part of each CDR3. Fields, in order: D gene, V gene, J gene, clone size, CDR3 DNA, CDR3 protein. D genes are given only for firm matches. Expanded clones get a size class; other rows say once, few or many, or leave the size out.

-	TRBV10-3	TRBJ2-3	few	TGTGCCATCAGTGAGGAGGGACTCGGGACAGATACGCAGTATTTT	CAISEEGLGTDTQYF
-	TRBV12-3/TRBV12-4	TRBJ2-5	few	TGTGCCAGCAGACCCCTTAATAACCAAGAGACCCAGTACTTC	CASRPLNNQETQYF
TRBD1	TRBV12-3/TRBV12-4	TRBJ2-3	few	TGTGCCAGCAGACAGGGGACAGGGAGGGCAGATACGCAGTATTTT	CASRQGTGRADTQYF
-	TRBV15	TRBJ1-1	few	TGTGCCACCAGCAGAGCTCGAGCGAACACTGAAGCTTTCTTT	CATSRARANTEAFF
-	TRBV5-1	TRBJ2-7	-	TGCGCCAGCAGCTTGGGATTGGGGGACGGATTCTACGAGCAGTACTTC	CASSLGLGDGFYEQYF
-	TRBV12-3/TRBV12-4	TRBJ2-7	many	TGTGCCAGCAGAGGTCTCTCCTACGAGCAGTACTTC	CASRGLSYEQYF
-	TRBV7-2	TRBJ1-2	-	TGTGCCAGCAGCTTAGGAGTCCGATGGTATGGCTACACCTTC	CASSLGVRWYGYTF
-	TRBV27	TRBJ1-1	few	TGTGCCAGCAGTTTATCCTTATACACTGAAGCTTTCTTT	CASSLSLYTEAFF
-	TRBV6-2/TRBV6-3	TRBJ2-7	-	TGTGCCAGCAGTTATAGTGTGGCCAACTACGAGCAGTACTTC	CASSYSVANYEQYF
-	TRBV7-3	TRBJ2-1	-	TGTGCCAGCAGCTTACGACAGGCAACCTACAATGAGCAGTTCTTC	CASSLRQATYNEQFF
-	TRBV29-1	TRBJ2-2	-	TGCAGCTCAAACGGACCCACCGGGGAGCTGTTTTTT	CSSNGPTGELFF
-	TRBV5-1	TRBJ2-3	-	TGCGCCAGCAGCTTGGCCTCTCCGGGCCTAGATACGCAGTATTTT	CASSLASPGLDTQYF
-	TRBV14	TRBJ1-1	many	TGTGCCAGCAGCCAAGCGAGTAACACTGAAGCTTTCTTT	CASSQASNTEAFF
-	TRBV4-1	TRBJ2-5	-	TGCGCCAGCAGCCTCTACTCCGGGACACAAGAGACCCAGTACTTC	CASSLYSGTQETQYF
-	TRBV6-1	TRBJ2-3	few	TGTGCCAGCAGTGAACAGGGGGGGAGCACAGATACGCAGTATTTT	CASSEQGGSTDTQYF
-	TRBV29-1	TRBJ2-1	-	TGCAGCGTTGAAGCCCCTCGAGGGCAGTTCTTC	CSVEAPRGQFF
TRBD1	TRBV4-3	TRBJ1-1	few	TGCGCCAGCAGCCAAGAGACAGGGTTGGGAACTGAAGCTTTCTTT	CASSQETGLGTEAFF
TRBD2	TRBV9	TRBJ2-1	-	TGTGCCAGCAGCGTAACTAGCGGGGGATACAATGAGCAGTTCTTC	CASSVTSGGYNEQFF
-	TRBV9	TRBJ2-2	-	TGTGCCAGCAGCGTAGAAGGGGGGCGAACCGGGGAGCTGTTTTTT	CASSVEGGRTGELFF
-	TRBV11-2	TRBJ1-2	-	TGTGCCAGCAGCCGAGACAGGCTCTCTCGAGGCTACACCTTC	CASSRDRLSRGYTF
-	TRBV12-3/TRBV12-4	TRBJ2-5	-	TGTGCCAGCAGTTTAGGTCCCGGAAACTCGGAGACCCAGTACTTC	CASSLGPGNSETQYF
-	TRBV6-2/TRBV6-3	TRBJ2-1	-	TGTGCCAGCAGTTACCGGGAAACACAGTTCTTC	CASSYRETQFF
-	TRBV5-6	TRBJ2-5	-	TGTGCCAGCAGCCATGACAGGCTCCAAGAGACCCAGTACTTC	CASSHDRLQETQYF
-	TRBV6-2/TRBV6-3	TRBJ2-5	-	TGTGCCAGCAGTTACCTAAAGTACCAAGAGACCCAGTACTTC	CASSYLKYQETQYF
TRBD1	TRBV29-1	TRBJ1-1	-	TGCAGCGTAAAGGGACAGTTTATGAACACTGAAGCTTTCTTT	CSVKGQFMNTEAFF
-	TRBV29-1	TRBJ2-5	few	TGCAGCGTTTGCGTACTAGAATCAGAGACCCAGTACTTC	CSVCVLESETQYF
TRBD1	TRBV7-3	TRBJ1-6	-	TGTGCCAGCAGCCTTAACGCCGGGACAGGGCATTCACCCCTCCACTTT	CASSLNAGTGHSPLHF
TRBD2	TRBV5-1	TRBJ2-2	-	TGCGCCAGCAGCCCCCGGACTAGCGGGGGGGTTACCGGGGAGCTGTTTTTT	CASSPRTSGGVTGELFF
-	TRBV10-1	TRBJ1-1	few	TGCGCCAGCAGTGAGGGACGGATGAACACTGAAGCTTTCTTT	CASSEGRMNTEAFF
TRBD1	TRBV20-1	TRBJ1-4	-	TGCAGTGCGATATTACCGGGACAGGGAGACGAAAAACTGTTTTTT	CSAILPGQGDEKLFF
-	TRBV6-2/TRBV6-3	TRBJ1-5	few	TGTGCCAGCAGTCCCGGGACACAGATATTCAATCAGCCCCAGCATTTT	CASSPGTQIFNQPQHF